This passage covers 32 T cell receptor beta chains from one sample sequenced in a study of regulatory T cells in long-lasting Graves disease. Libraries of TCR beta came from iRepertoire HTBI primers plus Arm-PCR of CDR3 regions. MiXCR was run by TCRdb on the multiplex PCR reads, yielding one entry per CDR3 protein. The profile shows approximately 470,000 distinct CDR3 sequences, under 20% of them singletons. The sample's time point: newly diagnosed GD, antithyroid drugs for less than 3 months. PBMC-extracted RNA yielded the TCR library. The same sample was also used in a study of T cells in Graves' hyperthyroidism and ophthalmopathy.

The sequenced sample was peripheral blood mononuclear cells (PBMCs), obtained at new diagnosis, from a patient treated with antithyroid drugs. The origin of the receptors is a man aged 40-49 years with Graves disease.

This clonotype appeared many times. The V call is TRBV6-2 or TRBV6-3, the J call TRBJ2-7, with 11 bases matching TRBD1. J lost 4 bases, V lost 0 bases, and 5 bases had no gene match. This CDR3 comprises 16 residues. The germline V gene has CDR1 MNHEY and CDR2 SVGEGT. The CDR3 protein is CASSYSPRDRGYEQYF. CDR3 coding DNA: TGTGCCAGCAGTTACTCTCCCCGGGACAGGGGGTACGAGCAGTACTTC.

This clonotype was picked up a small number of times. The chain joins TRBV6-1 to TRBJ1-5, with D tentatively TRBD1 (6 bases). CDR1 MNHNS and CDR2 SASEGT come from the germline V gene. The CDR3 covers 16 residues. Trimming cost V 6 bases and J 4 bases, with 19 bases left between them. The CDR3 region has the DNA TGTGCCAGCAGCGATAATGGAGGGCAGGGGAATCAGCCCCAGCATTTT. Translation: CASSDNGGQGNQPQHF.

This clonotype has a handful of counts. The CDR3: CSVVRGRGVSYEQYF. The DNA for the CDR3 is TGCAGCGTCGTAAGGGGGCGCGGTGTCTCCTACGAGCAGTACTTC. The chain employs TRBV29-1 and TRBJ2-7, with TRBD1 matching over 7 bases. Per germline, CDR1 SQVTM and CDR2 ANQGSEA. V was pared by 6 bases and J by 0 bases, with 11 bases of the junction left unmatched. The CDR3 spans 15 residues.

This clonotype was found once. This chain joins TRBV24-1 and TRBJ2-1; TRBD2 agrees at 12 bases. CDR3 length: 17 residues. Unmatched junction bases numbered 4, after V lost 2 bases and J lost 3 bases. Germline V gene lookup returns CDR1 KGHDR and CDR2 SFDVKD. The CDR3 protein is CATSDSSGRAYYNEQFF. In DNA form, the CDR3 reads TGTGCCACCAGTGATTCTAGCGGGAGGGCCTACTACAATGAGCAGTTCTTC.

The chain carries TRBV7-6 and TRBJ2-3, with TRBD2 matching 9 bases. After removal of 1 base from V and 5 bases from J, the junction contained 7 bases not matched to a gene. Per the germline V gene, CDR1 is SGHVS and CDR2 is FNYEAQ. CDR3 length equals 16 residues. As DNA, the CDR3 is TGTGCCAGCAGCTTAGAGCCTAGCGGGGTTCGAGATACGCAGTATTTT. Protein sequence: CASSLEPSGVRDTQYF.

This clonotype was seen repeatedly, ten times or more. One junction end disagrees with the germline gene, perhaps due to a read error. The J gene is TRBJ2-7, the V gene TRBV5-1; D is unclear. Germline CDR1 reads SGHRS; CDR2 reads YFSETQ. The CDR3 runs to 15 residues. CDR3 amino acids: CASSDAGPSSYEQYF. The CDR3 coding sequence is TGTGCCAGCAGCGACGCCGGGCCCAGCTCCTACGAGCAGTACTTC.

This clonotype has a handful of counts. The chain is built from TRBV9 and TRBJ2-1, with 10 bases fitting TRBD1. CDR1 and CDR2 (germline): SGDLS, YYNGEE. This CDR3 has 15 amino acids. With V trimmed by 4 bases and J by 7 bases, 8 bases remained unmatched. The CDR3 protein is CASSPGTGVGNEQFF. The CDR3 DNA reads as TGTGCCAGCAGCCCGGGGACAGGGGTAGGGAATGAGCAGTTCTTC.

This clonotype appeared many times. The chain carries TRBV30 and TRBJ1-5; maybe TRBD1 (6 bases). Germline V lookup: CDR1 GTSNPN, CDR2 SVGIG (reference sequence). The CDR3 spans 13 residues. The V end was cut by 3 bases, the J end by 9 bases, with 15 bases between. The CDR3 sequence: CAWSLGGSSPQHF. The CDR3 DNA sequence: TGTGCCTGGAGCCTAGGGGGTTCATCGCCCCAGCATTTT.

In this sample, this clonotype turned up a few times. The chain is built from TRBV28 and TRBJ2-7, with 7 bases matching TRBD2. Unmatched junction bases numbered 8, after V lost 9 bases and J lost 6 bases. Per germline, CDR1 MDHEN and CDR2 SYDVKM. The CDR3 runs 12 residues. CDR3 nucleotides: TGTGCCAGTAGCGGGTCATTCCGCGAGCAGTACTTC. This sequence encodes CASSGSFREQYF.

This clonotype was picked up a small number of times. J is TRBJ2-7 and V is TRBV29-1; tentative D call: TRBD1 (5 bases). The CDR3 consists of 14 residues. Trimming pared 4 bases from V and 4 bases from J, leaving 17 bases between. Germline assignment: CDR1 SQVTM and CDR2 ANQGSEA. The CDR3 loop is CSVVTDKLSYEQYF. The CDR3 DNA follows: TGCAGCGTTGTTACGGACAAGTTATCGTACGAGCAGTACTTC.

This clonotype was recorded at least ten times. V gene TRBV30 combines with J gene TRBJ1-6; D gene ambiguous. The V end was cut by 4 bases, the J end by 6 bases, with 10 bases between. This CDR3 is built from 13 residues. Germline V gene data show CDR1 as GTSNPN and CDR2 as SVGIG (reference sequence). CDR3 coding DNA: TGTGCCTGGACCATGGGCAGTAATTCACCCCTCCACTTT. Protein product: CAWTMGSNSPLHF. Full variable domain (rest looked up from reference TRBV30 and TRBJ1-6): SQTIHQWPATLVQPVGSPLSLECTVEGTSNPNLYWYRQAAGRGLQLLFYSVGIGQISSEVPQNLSASRPQDRQFILSSKKLLLSDSGFYLCAWTMGSNSPLHFGNGTRLTVT.

This clonotype has ten or more counts. The chain carries TRBV28 and TRBJ2-7; 8 bases align to TRBD1. Germline loops: CDR1 MDHEN, CDR2 SYDVKM. The CDR3 extends over 14 amino acids. V lost 0 bases, J lost 5 bases, and 3 bases stayed unmatched. CDR3 DNA: TGTGCCAGCAGTTTATGGCAGGGGGCCCACGAGCAGTACTTC. Its translation is CASSLWQGAHEQYF.

This clonotype was detected only once. A much larger clone differs by one base, so this may be a read error. J is TRBJ2-7 and V is TRBV6-2 or TRBV6-3; 9 nucleotides agree with TRBD1. Germline loops: CDR1 MNHEY, CDR2 SVGEGT. Trimming took 4 bases from V and 6 from J; bases not matched to a gene: 10. The CDR3 covers 15 residues. In nucleotides, the CDR3 is TGTGCCAGCAGTTTTTCCGGGACAGGGCACGGCGAGCAGTACTTC. It codes for CASSFSGTGHGEQYF.

This clonotype was seen a handful of times. The rearrangement links TRBV18 to TRBJ2-7; D is possibly TRBD2 (6 bases). CDR1 is KGHSH and CDR2 is LQKENI in the germline V gene. This CDR3 region has 16 residues. Trimming took off 3 bases at V and 2 bases at J, with 17 bases between the two ends. CDR3 coding DNA: TGTGCCAGCTCACCTACAAGGGGACTCAAAGCCTACGAGCAGTACTTC. This codes for CASSPTRGLKAYEQYF.

On this clonotype itself: A read error may be the cause here, since a much bigger clone is one base away. The genes are TRBV28 and TRBJ2-3, with 9 bases matching TRBD1. The end of the DNA fits TRBJ2-7 better, so the J call may be wrong. Germline V lookup: CDR1 MDHEN, CDR2 SYDVKM. The CDR3 consists of 14 residues. The CDR3 spells CAGRLPGQGYEQYF. In DNA form, the CDR3 reads TGTGCCGGCCGACTACCGGGACAGGGCTACGAGCAGTACTTC.

In this sample, this clonotype turned up many times. The rearrangement uses TRBV7-9 and TRBJ2-7, with TRBD1 as a possible D gene (6 bases). The CDR3 sequence is 15 residues long. Trimming pared 2 bases from V and 4 bases from J, leaving 15 bases between. Germline V CDR1 and CDR2: SEHNR, FQNEAQ (reference sequence). Written as DNA, the CDR3 is TGTGCCAGCAGCTTAAGTGGCAGGGGTCAGTACGAGCAGTACTTC. Translated, it gives CASSLSGRGQYEQYF.

This clonotype was observed many times. This sequence joins TRBV25-1 and TRBJ1-1; D is uncertain. The germline gives CDR1 MGHDK, CDR2 SYGVNS. This CDR3 has 13 amino acids. V was pared by 7 bases and J by 1 base, with 10 bases between. The CDR3 region has the DNA TGTGCCAGCAACCTTAGAGGGAACACTGAAGCTTTCTTT. Translation gives CASNLRGNTEAFF. Combining the CDR3 with reference TRBV25-1 and TRBJ1-1 gives the whole variable domain EADIYQTPRYLVIGTGKKITLECSQTMGHDKMYWYQQDPGMELHLIHYSYGVNSTEKGDLSSESTVSRIRTEHFPLTLESARPSHTSQYLCASNLRGNTEAFFGQGTRLTVV.

This chain joins TRBV20-1 and TRBJ2-7, with TRBD1 identical over 8 bases. The CDR3 loop spans 15 amino acids. Germline V CDR1 and CDR2: DFQATT, SNEGSKA (reference sequence). Trimming removed 0 bases from V and 5 bases from J; junction bases left unmatched: 9. CDR3 amino acids: CSARDLGQGFNEQYF. CDR3 sequence (DNA): TGCAGTGCTAGAGATCTCGGACAGGGTTTCAACGAGCAGTACTTC.

This clonotype was seen many times. The chain is built from TRBV6-1 and TRBJ2-7, with TRBD1 matching over 8 bases. Germline V gene sequence: CDR1 MNHNS, CDR2 SASEGT. CDR3 length equals 13 residues. V dropped 2 bases and J dropped 5; count of bases not matched to a gene: 2. CDR3 residues: CASSESQGDEQYF. The CDR3 nucleotides are TGTGCCAGCAGTGAATCACAGGGGGACGAGCAGTACTTC.

The V gene is TRBV27, the J gene TRBJ2-1, with 8 bases fitting TRBD2. J lost 4 bases, V lost 6 bases, and 11 bases had no gene match. The CDR3 loop spans 16 amino acids. Germline CDR1 MNHEY, CDR2 SMNVEV (reference sequence). As DNA, the CDR3 is TGTGCCAGCAGCTCCCCGGCCGGACTAGCATACAATGAGCAGTTCTTC. Its protein is CASSSPAGLAYNEQFF.

This clonotype was counted a few times. The V gene is TRBV15, the J gene TRBJ2-7, with 9 bases that match TRBD2. Trimming at V came to 3 bases and at J to 3 bases, leaving 9 bases not matched to a gene. CDR3 length: 16 residues. Germline V CDR1 and CDR2: LNHNV, YYDKDF (reference sequence). The chain's CDR3 is CATSSSLTSGVYEQYF. Written as DNA, the CDR3 is TGTGCCACCAGCAGTTCTCTGACTAGCGGTGTCTACGAGCAGTACTTC.

This clonotype was detected many times. The chain recombines TRBV28 with TRBJ2-1; 9 nucleotides align to TRBD2. The length of the CDR3 is 14 residues. With 3 bases clipped from V and 12 bases from J, the junction kept 9 bases outside the gene matches. Germline V gives CDR1 MDHEN, CDR2 SYDVKM. The CDR3 nucleotides read TGTGCCAGCAGTTTGATGCGGGAGGGCCTCGGGCAGTTCTTC. Translated: CASSLMREGLGQFF.

Ten or more counts support this clonotype. This chain connects TRBV12-5 to TRBJ2-7, with TRBD1 identical over 7 bases. V was clipped by 1 base and J by 3 bases; unmatched bases: 6. CDR3 length equals 15 residues. Germline V lookup: CDR1 LGHNT, CDR2 FRNRAP. The CDR3 spells CASGLGDSANYEQYF. The CDR3 DNA sequence: TGTGCTAGTGGTTTGGGGGACAGCGCCAACTACGAGCAGTACTTC.

Notes on this clonotype: This CDR3 fails to terminate in the conserved phenylalanine or tryptophan, so it likely reflects a read error. V and J are TRBV11-2 and TRBJ1-1; D call uncertain. Germline V lookup: CDR1 SGHAT, CDR2 FQNNGV. V was trimmed by 5 bases and J by 3 bases, leaving 22 bases between them. CDR3 length equals 17 residues. The CDR3 DNA reads as TGTGCCAGCAGCAACTCTTACGGGGTTATAACAGACACTGAAGCTTTCCTT. It yields the protein CASSNSYGVITDTEAFL.

This clonotype was picked up a small number of times. The rearrangement joins TRBV9 to TRBJ2-5, with D possibly TRBD1 on 5 matching bases. This CDR3 spans 16 amino acids. Trimming stripped 4 bases from V and 4 bases from J, with 20 bases between. In germline, CDR1 is SGDLS, CDR2 YYNGEE. The CDR3 DNA is TGTGCCAGCAGCCCCTGGGGCCTCAACGGCGGAGAGACCCAGTACTTC. Amino acid sequence: CASSPWGLNGGETQYF.

This clonotype was picked up many times. The chain carries TRBV28 and TRBJ2-7; 11 bases are a match to TRBD2. The V segment lost 5 bases and the J segment 0 bases; nucleotides outside the gene matches: 3. The CDR3 is 15 amino acids. The germline V gene has CDR1 MDHEN and CDR2 SYDVKM. The CDR3 protein is CASSLSGRASYEQYF. The CDR3 region has the DNA TGTGCCAGCAGTCTTAGCGGGAGGGCCTCCTACGAGCAGTACTTC.

In this sample, this clonotype turned up many times. The chain links TRBV12-3 or TRBV12-4 to TRBJ1-5; 8 bases map to TRBD1. The CDR3 spans 15 residues. Trimming removed 6 bases from V and 6 bases from J; junction bases left unmatched: 10. CDR3 sequence (DNA): TGTGCCAGCAGCCTCGACAGGGGTCGACCTCAGCCCCAGCATTTT. Amino acid sequence: CASSLDRGRPQPQHF.

This clonotype has at least ten counts. This chain joins TRBV2 and TRBJ2-3; D call uncertain. The CDR3 contains 12 residues. Germline V lookup: CDR1 SNHLY, CDR2 FYNNEI. V was trimmed by 6 bases and J by 0 bases, leaving 4 bases between them. The CDR3 DNA sequence: TGTGCCAGCAGGTTTAGCACAGATACGCAGTATTTT. Residues: CASRFSTDTQYF.

The rearrangement links TRBV5-1 to TRBJ2-1; TRBD1 agrees at 7 bases. The CDR3 runs 12 residues. Trimming removed 5 bases from V and 10 bases from J; junction bases left unmatched: 6. Germline V gene data show CDR1 as SGHRS and CDR2 as YFSETQ. The CDR3 DNA reads as TGCGCCAGCAGGGCCGACAGGGACGAGCAGTTCTTC. Its protein product is CASRADRDEQFF.

In the case of this clonotype: The likely explanation is a read error, given a far larger clone one base away. As DNA, the CDR3 is TGTGCCAGCAGTCCCTCGGCGGGGGGGAACACTGAAGCTTTCTTT. Its protein product is CASSPSAGGNTEAFF. The chain recombines TRBV2 with TRBJ1-1; D perhaps matches TRBD1 (5 bases). Trimming took off 5 bases at V and 1 base at J, with 14 bases between the two ends. Germline CDR1 and CDR2: SNHLY and FYNNEI. The CDR3 loop spans 15 amino acids.

This clonotype was detected only a few times. V is TRBV11-2 and J is TRBJ1-4; TRBD1 matches at 11 bases. The CDR3 covers 14 residues. V shed 3 bases and J 8 bases; nucleotides not matched to a gene: 2. Germline loops: CDR1 SGHAT, CDR2 FQNNGV. The CDR3 DNA is TGTGCCAGCAGCTTGGGACAGGGGGAGGAAAAACTGTTTTTT. Its translation is CASSLGQGEEKLFF.

Notes on this clonotype: A read error is possible here, since a much larger clone lies one base away. The J gene is TRBJ2-3, the V gene TRBV12-3 or TRBV12-4; 8 bases align to TRBD2. With 6 bases clipped from V and 4 bases from J, the junction kept 6 bases outside the gene matches. The CDR3 extends over 14 amino acids. This chain's CDR3 is CASRLAASADTQYF. The CDR3 DNA sequence: TGTGCCAGCAGACTAGCGGCAAGCGCAGATACGCAGTATTTT.